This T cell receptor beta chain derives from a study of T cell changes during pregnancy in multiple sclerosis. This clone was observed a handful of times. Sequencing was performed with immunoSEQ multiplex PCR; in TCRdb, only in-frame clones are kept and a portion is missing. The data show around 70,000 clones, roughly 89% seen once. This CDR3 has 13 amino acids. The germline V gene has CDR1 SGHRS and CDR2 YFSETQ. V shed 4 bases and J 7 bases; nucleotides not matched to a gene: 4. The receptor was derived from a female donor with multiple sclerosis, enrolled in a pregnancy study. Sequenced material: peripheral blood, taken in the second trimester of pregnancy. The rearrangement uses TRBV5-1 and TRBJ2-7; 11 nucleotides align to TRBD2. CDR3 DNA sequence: TGCGCCAGCAGCCTGGGACTAGCGGAGGAGCAGTACTTC. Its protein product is CASSLGLAEEQYF.